In its sample, the clone carrying this T cell receptor (beta chain) was seen many times. Antigen: not known. The data derive from a study of T cells after posttransplantation cyclophosphamide. Findings and caveats of the study: After PTCy, TRB diversity resembled that of CNI/methotrexate controls. Skin or GI-infiltrating T cells shared few TRB sequences with blood. Donor CD8+ memory clones often dominated recipient blood repertoires at later times.

The germline V gene encodes CDR1 MNHEY and CDR2 SVGAGI. V lost 0 bases to trimming and J lost 6 bases; unmatched junction nucleotides: 7. The CDR3 loop spans 16 amino acids. On the day of bone marrow donation, the related graft donor provided peripheral blood. Assay used: immunoSEQ multiplex PCR; TCRdb lists only in-frame clones, some missing. Altogether 40,000 to 45,000 clones were found in the sample, and no singletons occur. Specimen: PBMCs. The chain recombines TRBV6-5 with TRBJ2-2; the match to TRBD2 covers 7 bases. The source is a man aged 40-50 years in good health, CMV-negative, and a related stem cell transplant donor. The CDR3 nucleotides read TGTGCCAGCAGTTACTCAGGCGGGAGAAAAGCCGGGGAGCTGTTTTTT. It yields the protein CASSYSGGRKAGELFF.